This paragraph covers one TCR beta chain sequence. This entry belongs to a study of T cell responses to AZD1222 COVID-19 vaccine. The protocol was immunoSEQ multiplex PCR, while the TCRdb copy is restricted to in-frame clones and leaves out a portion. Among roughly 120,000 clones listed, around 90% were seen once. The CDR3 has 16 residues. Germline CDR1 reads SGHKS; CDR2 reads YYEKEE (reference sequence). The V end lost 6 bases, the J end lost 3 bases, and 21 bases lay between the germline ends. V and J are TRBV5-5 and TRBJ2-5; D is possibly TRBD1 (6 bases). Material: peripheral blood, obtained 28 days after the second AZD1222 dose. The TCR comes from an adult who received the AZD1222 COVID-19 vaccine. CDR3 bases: TGTGCCAGCACGGATCCGGGACAAGGTATAGAAGAGACCCAGTACTTC. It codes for CASTDPGQGIEETQYF.